This TCR beta chain was obtained from a study of blood T cell repertoires in COVID-19. On the study more broadly: The cDNA or gDNA used as material had been derived from T cells, B-cell-depleted T cells, or PBMCs.

The cohort comprised adults aged 18 to 89 years residing in around 25 US areas. Clinical history as reported by participants underpinned cohort assignment. The CDR3 runs to 17 residues. V lost 5 bases and J 0 bases, leaving 17 bases between the germline ends. Germline CDR1 and CDR2: LNHDA and SQIVND (reference sequence). Generated by immunoSEQ multiplex PCR, the TCRdb table keeps only in-frame clones and is missing some. The table shows roughly 220,000 clones, with almost 90% occurring only once. This rearrangement joins TRBV19 to TRBJ1-5; a possible D gene is TRBD1 (5 bases). The receptor comes from a woman aged 50 to 65 with acute COVID-19. Input material: PBMCs or T cells enriched from blood (not recorded which). In DNA form, the CDR3 reads TGTGCCAGTAGTCTCAGCGGGAGGGGATCTAGCAATCAGCCCCAGCATTTT. Its translation is CASSLSGRGSSNQPQHF.